This TCR beta chain emerged from a study of sequential checkpoint blockade in melanoma. Study as a whole: First-line arms were nivolumab then ipilimumab, or the reverse, randomized 1:1.

Specified treatment: randomized to nivolumab then ipilimumab (arm A) or the reverse (arm B). No patient had prior DNA-damaging chemotherapy. Sorted cells were live CD3+CD8+, lacking CD19 and CD56, from PBMCs. The repertoire was sequenced with immunoSEQ multiplex PCR; TCRdb's copy has only in-frame clones and lacks some. Of 13,000 or so clones listed, roughly 69% were seen once; the top ten hold roughly a third. This clone is classed as medium-sized (0.01 to 0.1%). The V gene end was trimmed by 5 bases and the J gene end by 7 bases; junction bases not matched to a gene: 5. This CDR3 has 14 amino acids. In germline, CDR1 is MNHNY, CDR2 SVGAGI (reference sequence).

This sample comprised CD8+ T cells sorted from blood (inferred from file names), obtained from a patient given nivolumab and ipilimumab in sequence. The chain combines TRBV6-6 with TRBJ1-4; 9 bases line up with TRBD1. This TCR was recovered from a human donor with melanoma. The CDR3 protein is CASSNRGQAEKLFF. The CDR3 bases are TGTGCCAGCAGTAACAGGGGGCAAGCTGAAAAACTGTTTTTT.